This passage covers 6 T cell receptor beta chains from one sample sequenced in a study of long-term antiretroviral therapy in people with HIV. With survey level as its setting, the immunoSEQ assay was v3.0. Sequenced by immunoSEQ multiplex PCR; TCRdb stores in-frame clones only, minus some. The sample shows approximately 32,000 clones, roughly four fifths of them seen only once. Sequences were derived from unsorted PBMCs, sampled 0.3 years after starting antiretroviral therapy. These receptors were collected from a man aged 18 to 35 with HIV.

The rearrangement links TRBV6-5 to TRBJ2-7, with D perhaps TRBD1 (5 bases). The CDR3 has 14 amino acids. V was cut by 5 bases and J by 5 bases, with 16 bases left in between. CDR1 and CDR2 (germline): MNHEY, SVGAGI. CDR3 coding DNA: TGTGCCAGCAGTACTCAGGGTGACCTCCACGAGCAGTACTTC. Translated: CASSTQGDLHEQYF.

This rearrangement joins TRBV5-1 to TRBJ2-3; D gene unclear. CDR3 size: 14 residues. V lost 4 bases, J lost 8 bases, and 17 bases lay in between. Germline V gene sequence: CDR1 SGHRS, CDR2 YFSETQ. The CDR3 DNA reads TGCGCCAGCAGCACCCCCCAACCAGAGAGTACGCAGTATTTT. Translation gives CASSTPQPESTQYF.

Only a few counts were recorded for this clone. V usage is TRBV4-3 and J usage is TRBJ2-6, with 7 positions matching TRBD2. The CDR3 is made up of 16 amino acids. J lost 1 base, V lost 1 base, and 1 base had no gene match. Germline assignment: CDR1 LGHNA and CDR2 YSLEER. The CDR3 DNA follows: TGCGCCAGCAGCCAAGTGGGGGGGTCTGGGGCCAACGTCCTGACTTTC. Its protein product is CASSQVGGSGANVLTF.

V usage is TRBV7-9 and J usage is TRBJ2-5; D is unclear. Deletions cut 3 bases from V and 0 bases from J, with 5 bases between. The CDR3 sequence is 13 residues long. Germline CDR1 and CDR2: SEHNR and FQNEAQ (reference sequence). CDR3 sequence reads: CASSLENQETQYF. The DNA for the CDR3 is TGTGCCAGCAGCTTGGAGAACCAAGAGACCCAGTACTTC.

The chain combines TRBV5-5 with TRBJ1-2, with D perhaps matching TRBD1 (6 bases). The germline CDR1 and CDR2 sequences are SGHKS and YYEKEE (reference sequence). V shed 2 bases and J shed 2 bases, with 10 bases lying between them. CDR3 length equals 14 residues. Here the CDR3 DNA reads TGTGCCAGCAGCTTTTCCCAGGGGAACTATGGCTACACCTTC. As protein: CASSFSQGNYGYTF.

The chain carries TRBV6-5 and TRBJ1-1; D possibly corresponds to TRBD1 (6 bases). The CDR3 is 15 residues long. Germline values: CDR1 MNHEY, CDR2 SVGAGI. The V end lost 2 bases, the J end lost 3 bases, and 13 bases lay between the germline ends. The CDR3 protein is CASSYTPGAYTEAFF. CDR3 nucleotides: TGTGCCAGCAGTTACACGCCGGGGGCGTACACTGAAGCTTTCTTT.